This TCR beta chain was documented in a study of technical replicates of blood from a handful of donors. This table comes from immunoSEQ multiplex PCR, and its TCRdb copy is limited to in-frame clones, with some not included. The table has tens of thousands of clones, approximately 86% seen once. Sequencing input: PBMCs. The TCR sequence derives from a human donor in good health. Some clones in this sample may be carry-over from other donors' samples.

Here the CDR3 reads CASGREAGSRTGELFF. The CDR3 nucleotides read TGTGCCAGCGGCCGCGAGGCGGGATCTAGGACCGGGGAGCTGTTTTTT. The V and J genes are TRBV27 and TRBJ2-2, with D maybe TRBD2 (6 bases). Germline values: CDR1 MNHEY, CDR2 SMNVEV (reference sequence). There are 16 residues in the CDR3. V dropped 8 bases and J dropped 5 bases, with 21 bases sitting between them.